What follows are 22 T cell receptor beta chains derived from one specimen sequenced in a study of T cells in Graves' hyperthyroidism and ophthalmopathy. RNA transcripts gave rise to amplified TCR beta CDR3 regions. RT-PCR in the first round (using the HTBI primer set) targeted the TCR CDR3. TCRdb independently ran MiXCR on the multiplex PCR reads; one entry per CDR3 protein. The data contain about 640,000 distinct CDR3 sequences, roughly 20% of them singletons. The sample taken for sequencing was blood. These receptors all stem from a man in his thirties or forties with Graves' ophthalmopathy.

The chain is built from TRBV7-9 and TRBJ1-1, with D tentatively TRBD1 (6 bases). CDR1 is SEHNR, CDR2 FQNEAQ, per germline (reference sequence). The CDR3 spans 15 residues. V lost 1 base and J 0 bases, leaving 9 bases between the germline ends. Here the CDR3 reads CASSLVGGLNTEAFF. The CDR3 region has the DNA TGTGCCAGCAGCTTAGTGGGGGGCCTGAACACTGAAGCTTTCTTT.

In this sample, this clonotype turned up many times. The V and J genes are TRBV6-1 and TRBJ1-1, with TRBD1 as a possible D gene (6 bases). The V end was cut by 5 bases, the J end by 1 base, with 11 bases between. Germline V lookup: CDR1 MNHNS, CDR2 SASEGT. The CDR3 has 14 amino acids. CDR3 in DNA: TGTGCCAGCAGTATCGGCAGGGGGAACACTGAAGCTTTCTTT. This sequence encodes CASSIGRGNTEAFF.

This chain connects TRBV28 to TRBJ2-2, with D unresolved. CDR1 MDHEN and CDR2 SYDVKM come from the germline V gene. Between the trimmed V and J ends, which lost 5 bases and 9 bases, there was a span of 7 bases. This CDR3 has 11 amino acids. CDR3 sequence: CASSPARELFF. The CDR3, as DNA: TGTGCCAGCAGTCCGGCCCGGGAGCTGTTTTTT.

This clonotype has a count of ten or more. This chain uses TRBV30 with TRBJ1-5; D not certain. The germline CDR1 and CDR2 sequences are GTSNPN and SVGIG (reference sequence). Between the trimmed V and J ends, which lost 7 bases and 5 bases, there was a span of 3 bases. This CDR3 is built from 9 residues. This chain's CDR3 is CASHQPQHF. In nucleotides, the CDR3 is TGTGCCTCCCATCAGCCCCAGCATTTT.

This clonotype came up many times. V gene TRBV2 combines with J gene TRBJ2-3, with D possibly TRBD2 on 5 matching bases. CDR1 and CDR2 from the germline V gene are SNHLY and FYNNEI. The CDR3 totals 15 residues. The V end was cut by 1 base, the J end by 2 bases, with 10 bases between. Written as DNA, the CDR3 is TGTGCCAGCAGTGAAGGAATGGACTCCACAGATACGCAGTATTTT. Its protein is CASSEGMDSTDTQYF.

This chain connects TRBV3-1 to TRBJ2-1; 10 bases fit TRBD2. CDR3 length: 13 residues. Trimming at V came to 2 bases and at J to 10 bases, leaving 2 bases not matched to a gene. Germline V gives CDR1 LGHDT, CDR2 YNNKEL (reference sequence). The CDR3 loop is CASSQRAGGEQFF. The DNA for the CDR3 is TGTGCCAGCAGCCAAAGAGCGGGAGGGGAGCAGTTCTTC.

This clonotype was seen a handful of times. The rearrangement joins TRBV13 to TRBJ2-3; D not certain. This CDR3 contains 14 residues. Germline values: CDR1 PRHDT, CDR2 FYEKMQ (reference sequence). V was trimmed by 2 bases and J by 2 bases, leaving 8 bases between them. In DNA form, the CDR3 reads TGTGCCAGCAGCTTACCCTCTTCCACAGATACGCAGTATTTT. Its protein is CASSLPSSTDTQYF.

This clonotype has only a few counts. The rearrangement joins TRBV20-1 to TRBJ2-5, with 8 bases fitting TRBD1. Trimming cost V 3 bases and J 6 bases; bases outside gene matches: 9. The CDR3 runs to 14 residues. The V gene's germline CDR1 is DFQATT and CDR2 SNEGSKA (reference sequence). CDR3 region: CSARGAGGAKTQYF. The CDR3 DNA sequence: TGCAGTGCTAGGGGGGCAGGGGGCGCGAAGACCCAGTACTTC.

This clonotype was picked up many times. The V and J genes are TRBV6-1 and TRBJ1-1, with 9 bases fitting TRBD1. The CDR3 consists of 16 residues. The V gene's germline CDR1 is MNHNS and CDR2 SASEGT. V trimming: 6 bases; J trimming: 0 bases; junction bases outside the gene matches: 8. CDR3 DNA: TGTGCCAGCAGACTGGGACAGGGAGGGATGAACACTGAAGCTTTCTTT. Protein sequence: CASRLGQGGMNTEAFF.

This clonotype was counted between two and nine times. The rearrangement links TRBV20-1 to TRBJ1-5; 9 bases are shared with TRBD1. J gave up 6 bases and V 6 bases, and 9 bases lay outside the gene matches. This CDR3 spans 14 amino acids. Germline CDR1 and CDR2: DFQATT and SNEGSKA (reference sequence). The CDR3, as DNA: TGCAGTGCAAGTGGGACAGGGAGTAGTCAGCCCCAGCATTTT. It codes for CSASGTGSSQPQHF.

With respect to this clonotype: Because it lacks the conserved phenylalanine or tryptophan at the end, this CDR3 is likely a read error. The CDR3 DNA is TGTGCCAGCAGTCAGGGACAGGATAATTCACCCCTCCACTCT. Translated: CASSQGQDNSPLHS. The chain joins TRBV6-2 or TRBV6-3 to TRBJ1-6; 8 bases are a match to TRBD1. Trimming cost V 5 bases and J 5 bases; bases outside gene matches: 2. There are 14 residues in the CDR3. CDR1 MNHEY and CDR2 SVGEGT come from the germline V gene.

This clonotype was seen ten or more times. V and J are TRBV11-2 and TRBJ2-7; 12 bases match TRBD2. With V trimmed by 6 bases and J by 5 bases, 8 bases remained unmatched. The CDR3 is 15 amino acids. Germline V gene lookup returns CDR1 SGHAT and CDR2 FQNNGV. The CDR3 nucleotides are TGTGCCAGCAGTTCGACTAGCGGGAGCCGGCACGAGCAGTACTTC. Translating it yields CASSSTSGSRHEQYF.

The rearrangement links TRBV30 to TRBJ1-3; TRBD1 aligns across 9 bases. Trimming cost V 2 bases and J 4 bases; bases outside gene matches: 9. Per germline, CDR1 GTSNPN and CDR2 SVGIG (reference sequence). The CDR3 contains 16 residues. CDR3: CAWSPINRGRGNTIYF. The CDR3 region has the DNA TGTGCCTGGAGTCCAATTAACAGGGGGCGCGGAAACACCATATATTTT.

The sample holds a few counts of this clonotype. J is TRBJ1-4 and V is TRBV25-1; no reliable D call. Germline V lookup: CDR1 MGHDK, CDR2 SYGVNS. V was clipped by 2 bases and J by 10 bases, with 14 bases between them. The CDR3 sequence is 14 residues long. This CDR3 reads CASSERWGGGKLFF. CDR3 sequence (DNA): TGTGCCAGCAGTGAAAGATGGGGTGGAGGAAAACTGTTTTTT.

The rearrangement joins TRBV11-1 to TRBJ2-2; 9 nucleotides match TRBD1. J gave up 15 bases and V 1 base, and 12 bases lay outside the gene matches. The V gene's germline CDR1 is SGHAT and CDR2 FQDESV (reference sequence). The CDR3 has 15 amino acids. CDR3 coding DNA: TGTGCCAGCAGCTTAGGGACAGGGGCCACCACGCAGTTGTTTTTT. It encodes CASSLGTGATTQLFF.

The chain has TRBV20-1 and TRBJ1-6; TRBD1 agrees at 9 bases. Germline CDR1 and CDR2: DFQATT and SNEGSKA (reference sequence). The CDR3 sequence is 13 residues long. V dropped 3 bases and J dropped 11; count of bases not matched to a gene: 5. CDR3 sequence: CSARGTGNTPLHF. The CDR3 bases are TGCAGTGCTAGGGGGACAGGGAATACACCCCTCCACTTT.

This clonotype was seen a handful of times. V gene TRBV7-3 combines with J gene TRBJ2-3, with TRBD2 identical over 8 bases. CDR1 is SGHTA, CDR2 FQGTGA, per germline. The trim removed 5 bases at V and 5 bases at J, leaving 9 bases unmatched. This CDR3 has 15 amino acids. Here the CDR3 DNA reads TGTGCCAGCAGCCCTAGCGGGTTTGGAGGAGATACGCAGTATTTT. Amino acids: CASSPSGFGGDTQYF.

The genes are TRBV4-1 and TRBJ2-1; TRBD1 matches at 8 bases. The junction had 5 bases not matched to a gene; V was cut back by 4 bases and J by 9 bases. The length of the CDR3 is 13 residues. CDR1 is MGHRA and CDR2 is YSYEKL in the germline V gene. The CDR3 is CASSRTGSGEQFF. The CDR3 nucleotides read TGCGCCAGCAGCCGGACAGGGTCCGGTGAGCAGTTCTTC.

This clonotype was seen more than once but under ten times. The rearrangement joins TRBV10-2 to TRBJ2-1, with 9 bases identical to TRBD1. The CDR3 totals 16 residues. Germline CDR1 WSHSY, CDR2 SAAADI. V trimming: 0 bases; J trimming: 10 bases; junction bases outside the gene matches: 10. CDR3 in amino acids: CASSESPGQGLWEQFF. The CDR3 DNA follows: TGCGCCAGCAGTGAGTCACCGGGACAGGGTCTGTGGGAGCAGTTCTTC.

This clonotype occurred a few times. This chain uses TRBV10-3 with TRBJ2-4; 10 positions match TRBD2. The CDR3 is made up of 16 amino acids. V dropped 2 bases and J dropped 11; count of bases not matched to a gene: 12. In germline, CDR1 is ENHRY, CDR2 SYGVKD. Here the CDR3 DNA reads TGTGCCATCAGTGAGACCAACTTCCCGGGACTAGCGTTTCAGTACTTC. Protein product: CAISETNFPGLAFQYF.

The chain links TRBV20-1 to TRBJ2-7, with 7 nucleotides matching TRBD2. This CDR3 is 16 amino acids long. V was clipped by 0 bases and J by 2 bases; unmatched bases: 10. Germline V gene lookup returns CDR1 DFQATT and CDR2 SNEGSKA (reference sequence). CDR3 coding DNA: TGCAGTGCTAGAGACGGTATGGGCGGGAGTCCCTACGAGCAGTACTTC. This translates into CSARDGMGGSPYEQYF.

As concerns this clonotype: One junction end does not reproduce the germline sequence, and a read error may be involved. The CDR3 loop reads CASSFSGPKGSPGGYNERFF. The CDR3 nucleotides are TGTGCCAGCAGCTTTTCCGGGCCTAAGGGCAGCCCCGGGGGGTACAATGAGCGGTTCTTC. V and J are TRBV7-9 and TRBJ2-1; 7 nucleotides align to TRBD2. The CDR3 totals 20 residues. Germline values: CDR1 SEHNR, CDR2 FQNEAQ (reference sequence).